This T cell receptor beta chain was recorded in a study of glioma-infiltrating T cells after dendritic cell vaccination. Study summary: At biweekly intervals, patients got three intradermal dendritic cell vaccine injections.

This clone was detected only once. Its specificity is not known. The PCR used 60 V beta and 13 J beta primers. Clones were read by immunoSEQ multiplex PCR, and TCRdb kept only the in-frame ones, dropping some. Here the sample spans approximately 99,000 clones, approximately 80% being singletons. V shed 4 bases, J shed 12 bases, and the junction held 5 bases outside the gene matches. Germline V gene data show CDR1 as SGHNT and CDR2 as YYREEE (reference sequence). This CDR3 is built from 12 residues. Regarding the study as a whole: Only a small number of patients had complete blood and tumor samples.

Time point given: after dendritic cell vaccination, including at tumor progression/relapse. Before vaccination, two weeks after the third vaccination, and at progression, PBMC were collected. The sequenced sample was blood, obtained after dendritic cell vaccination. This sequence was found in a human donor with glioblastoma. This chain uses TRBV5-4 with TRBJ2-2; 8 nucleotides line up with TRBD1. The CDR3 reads CASSNRDRKLFF. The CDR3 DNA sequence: TGTGCCAGCAGCAACCGGGACAGGAAGCTGTTTTTT.